This T cell receptor (beta chain) was recovered during a study of OX40 agonist ivuxolimab in advanced cancers. Repertoires were generated with immunoSEQ multiplex PCR, while TCRdb's copy carries only in-frame clones and drops some. The table shows fewer than 85,000 clones, with roughly 86% occurring only once. Trimming cost V 4 bases and J 4 bases, with 13 bases left between them. Germline V gene data show CDR1 as SQVTM and CDR2 as ANQGSEA. The CDR3 contains 14 residues. The chain combines TRBV29-1 with TRBJ1-4; tentative D call: TRBD1 (6 bases). The clonotype originates from an adult with an advanced solid tumor such as melanoma, head and neck, liver or kidney cancer. The source material was CD4+ or CD8+ T cells sorted from blood, sampled in a trial of the OX40 agonist ivuxolimab. This chain's CDR3 is CSVAPTGFNEKLFF. CDR3 nucleotides: TGCAGCGTTGCCCCCACAGGGTTTAATGAAAAACTGTTTTTT.